In this sample, the clone carrying this T cell receptor (beta chain) turned up once. Using immunoSEQ multiplex PCR, the repertoire was profiled, and TCRdb retains in-frame clones only, with some absent. The table lists 400,000 to 500,000 clones, 70% to 90% of them singletons. The CDR3 contains 14 residues. Germline V gene lookup returns CDR1 MDHEN and CDR2 SYDVKM. Unmatched junction bases numbered 6, after V lost 4 bases and J lost 5 bases. The sample is drawn from a study of blood T cell repertoires in COVID-19. Study-level background: Sources were T cells, B-cell-depleted T cells, or PBMCs; the material itself was cDNA or gDNA.

Participants came from roughly 23 US areas, aged roughly 18 to 95 years. Grouping used clinical history reported by participants in a survey and questionnaire. Exposed participants encountered a COVID-19 case during the 2 weeks preceding study entry. The clonotype originates from a woman aged 18-29 years who had been exposed to COVID-19. The genes are TRBV28 and TRBJ1-2; 8 positions match TRBD1. Sequences were obtained from PBMCs or T cells enriched from blood (not recorded which). The CDR3 DNA reads TGTGCCAGCAGTTACGGACAGGGCGGGTATGGCTACACCTTC. This codes for CASSYGQGGYGYTF.